Listed below are T cell receptor beta chains from one sample, sequenced in a study of cytomegalovirus exposure and HLA in healthy donors. Profiled with immunoSEQ multiplex PCR; TCRdb holds only in-frame clones, not every one. The sample gives some 200,000 clones, approximately 80% of which show up once; about 2% is in the top ten. Material for sequencing was PBMCs. These receptors all come from a woman in her twenties or thirties in good health and CMV-seronegative. Each CDR3 is given with its conserved first and last residue. D genes are given only for firm matches. Size is omitted from some rows. Given values are once, few, many or a class for expanded clones.

J gene: TRBJ2-2; D gene: .; clone size: .; V gene: TRBV27; CDR3 protein: CASSFPGAGELFF; CDR3 DNA: TGTGCCAGCAGTTTCCCAGGGGCCGGGGAGCTGTTTTTT
J gene: TRBJ2-7; D gene: TRBD2; clone size: few; V gene: TRBV6-1; CDR3 protein: CASRDRAGGAYEQYF; CDR3 DNA: TGTGCCAGCAGGGACAGAGCGGGGGGGGCCTACGAGCAGTACTTC
J gene: TRBJ1-2; D gene: TRBD1; clone size: once; V gene: TRBV7-9; CDR3 protein: CASSLIRGPNYGYTF; CDR3 DNA: TGTGCCAGCAGCTTAATAAGGGGGCCCAACTATGGCTACACCTTC
J gene: TRBJ1-1; D gene: TRBD1; clone size: .; V gene: TRBV4-2; CDR3 protein: CASSQDSSGTGSFYTEAFF; CDR3 DNA: TGTGCCAGCAGCCAAGATAGCTCCGGGACAGGGTCGTTTTACACTGAAGCTTTCTTT
J gene: TRBJ2-1; D gene: TRBD1; clone size: once; V gene: TRBV6-1; CDR3 protein: CASSVDRGGNEQFF; CDR3 DNA: TGTGCCAGCAGTGTAGACAGGGGAGGTAATGAGCAGTTCTTC
J gene: TRBJ2-5; D gene: TRBD2; clone size: .; V gene: TRBV15; CDR3 protein: CATSRDLGAGEETQYF; CDR3 DNA: TGTGCCACCAGCAGAGATTTAGGCGCGGGGGAAGAGACCCAGTACTTC
J gene: TRBJ1-3; D gene: .; clone size: few; V gene: TRBV7-2; CDR3 protein: CASSYGRGGNTIYF; CDR3 DNA: TGTGCCAGCAGCTACGGGAGGGGTGGAAACACCATATATTTT
J gene: TRBJ2-2; D gene: TRBD1; clone size: .; V gene: TRBV2; CDR3 protein: CASSPGTGTGELFF; CDR3 DNA: TGTGCCAGCAGTCCCGGGACAGGCACCGGGGAGCTGTTTTTT
J gene: TRBJ1-4; D gene: .; clone size: .; V gene: TRBV5-8; CDR3 protein: CASSLEQVNEKLFF; CDR3 DNA: TGTGCCAGCAGCTTGGAACAGGTTAATGAAAAACTGTTTTTT
J gene: TRBJ2-7; D gene: .; clone size: .; V gene: TRBV9; CDR3 protein: CASSVGEGYEQYF; CDR3 DNA: TGTGCCAGCAGCGTGGGAGAGGGTTACGAGCAGTACTTC
J gene: TRBJ2-2; D gene: .; clone size: .; V gene: TRBV6-4; CDR3 protein: CASSETATGELFF; CDR3 DNA: TGTGCCAGCAGTGAAACAGCAACCGGGGAGCTGTTTTTT
J gene: TRBJ2-7; D gene: TRBD2; clone size: .; V gene: TRBV7-6; CDR3 protein: CASSSGLAPYEQYF; CDR3 DNA: TGTGCCAGCAGTTCGGGACTAGCTCCCTACGAGCAGTACTTC
J gene: TRBJ2-7; D gene: TRBD2; clone size: .; V gene: TRBV4-3; CDR3 protein: CASSQDHGLAGGSYEQYF; CDR3 DNA: TGCGCCAGCAGCCAAGATCACGGACTAGCGGGAGGTAGCTACGAGCAGTACTTC
J gene: TRBJ2-7; D gene: .; clone size: few; V gene: TRBV2; CDR3 protein: CASRRLTLGEQYF; CDR3 DNA: TGTGCCAGCCGGCGACTAACCCTGGGCGAGCAGTACTTC
J gene: TRBJ1-1; D gene: .; clone size: few; V gene: TRBV10-3; CDR3 protein: CAIRSMNTEAFF; CDR3 DNA: TGTGCCATCAGGTCCATGAACACTGAAGCTTTCTTT
J gene: TRBJ1-4; D gene: .; clone size: few; V gene: TRBV18; CDR3 protein: CASRGDRVREKLFF; CDR3 DNA: TGTGCCAGCCGGGGGGACCGAGTAAGAGAAAAACTGTTTTTT
J gene: TRBJ2-7; D gene: TRBD1; clone size: .; V gene: TRBV6-6; CDR3 protein: CASSYATGPYEQYF; CDR3 DNA: TGTGCCAGCAGTTACGCGACAGGGCCCTACGAGCAGTACTTC
J gene: TRBJ1-2; D gene: TRBD1; clone size: .; V gene: TRBV5-1; CDR3 protein: CASSLATGGSRGYTF; CDR3 DNA: TGCGCCAGCAGCTTGGCGACAGGGGGATCGAGAGGCTACACCTTC
J gene: TRBJ1-1; D gene: .; clone size: .; V gene: TRBV7-9; CDR3 protein: CSSSPRTGGANTEAFF; CDR3 DNA: TGTTCCAGCAGCCCGCGTACCGGGGGGGCGAACACTGAAGCTTTCTTT
J gene: TRBJ2-1; D gene: TRBD2; clone size: .; V gene: TRBV5-4; CDR3 protein: CASRGQSSGRALNEQFF; CDR3 DNA: TGTGCCAGCAGGGGGCAATCTAGCGGGAGGGCCTTGAATGAGCAGTTCTTC
J gene: TRBJ1-2; D gene: .; clone size: .; V gene: TRBV4-3; CDR3 protein: CASSQGGPPNYGYTF; CDR3 DNA: TGCGCCAGCAGCCAAGGGGGCCCCCCTAACTATGGCTACACCTTC
J gene: TRBJ2-1; D gene: TRBD2; clone size: .; V gene: TRBV5-5; CDR3 protein: CASSLGGGDNNEQFF; CDR3 DNA: TGTGCCAGCAGCTTGGGCGGGGGGGATAACAATGAGCAGTTCTTC
J gene: TRBJ2-7; D gene: .; clone size: .; V gene: TRBV30; CDR3 protein: CAWGEGWSYEQYF; CDR3 DNA: TGTGCCTGGGGAGAGGGTTGGTCCTACGAGCAGTACTTC
J gene: TRBJ1-4; D gene: .; clone size: .; V gene: TRBV7-2; CDR3 protein: CASSLSGVVGKLFF; CDR3 DNA: TGTGCCAGCAGCTTATCGGGGGTTGTGGGAAAACTGTTTTTT
J gene: TRBJ1-2; D gene: TRBD1; clone size: .; V gene: TRBV7-9; CDR3 protein: CASSQGQGNYGYTF; CDR3 DNA: TGTGCCAGCAGTCAGGGACAGGGGAACTATGGCTACACCTTC
J gene: TRBJ1-5; D gene: TRBD1; clone size: .; V gene: TRBV2; CDR3 protein: CASSVGTGNILNQPQHF; CDR3 DNA: TGTGCCAGCAGTGTAGGGACAGGGAATATCCTCAATCAGCCCCAGCATTTT
J gene: TRBJ2-7; D gene: .; clone size: .; V gene: TRBV5-5; CDR3 protein: CASSSGHPLTDEQYF; CDR3 DNA: TGTGCCAGCAGCTCTGGACATCCACTTACCGACGAGCAGTACTTC
J gene: TRBJ2-7; D gene: TRBD2; clone size: .; V gene: TRBV11-2; CDR3 protein: CASSLTTSGGAEEQYF; CDR3 DNA: TGTGCCAGCAGCCTGACTACTAGCGGGGGGGCGGAAGAGCAGTACTTC
J gene: TRBJ1-1; D gene: TRBD1; clone size: .; V gene: TRBV29-1; CDR3 protein: CSVLEGGNTEAFF; CDR3 DNA: TGCAGCGTTTTGGAAGGGGGCAACACTGAAGCTTTCTTT
J gene: TRBJ2-2; D gene: TRBD2; clone size: .; V gene: TRBV5-1; CDR3 protein: CASTKNPKAGFVTGELFF; CDR3 DNA: TGCGCCAGCACCAAAAACCCAAAAGCGGGGTTTGTCACCGGGGAGCTGTTTTTT
J gene: TRBJ2-7; D gene: TRBD1; clone size: once; V gene: TRBV5-1; CDR3 protein: CAGSLGGLRDRVRQYF; CDR3 DNA: TGCGCCGGCAGCTTGGGCGGGCTCCGGGACAGGGTTCGGCAGTACTTC
J gene: TRBJ2-3; D gene: .; clone size: few; V gene: TRBV5-4; CDR3 protein: CASSLVTGNRDTQYF; CDR3 DNA: TGTGCCAGCAGCTTGGTCACAGGAAATCGGGATACGCAGTATTTT
J gene: TRBJ2-5; D gene: .; clone size: .; V gene: TRBV7-3; CDR3 protein: CASSFGQRGETQYF; CDR3 DNA: TGTGCCAGCAGCTTTGGACAGAGGGGGGAGACCCAGTACTTC
J gene: TRBJ1-2; D gene: .; clone size: .; V gene: TRBV10-3; CDR3 protein: CAISESVYYGYTF; CDR3 DNA: TGTGCCATCAGTGAATCAGTCTACTATGGCTACACCTTC
J gene: TRBJ1-2; D gene: .; clone size: few; V gene: TRBV7-2; CDR3 protein: CASSVQGNLIRDGYTF; CDR3 DNA: TGTGCCAGCAGTGTCCAGGGGAACTTAATCCGCGATGGCTACACCTTC
J gene: TRBJ2-1; D gene: TRBD2; clone size: .; V gene: TRBV30; CDR3 protein: CAWSGVPGLAGINEQFF; CDR3 DNA: TGTGCCTGGAGTGGGGTGCCCGGACTAGCGGGGATTAATGAGCAGTTCTTC
J gene: TRBJ2-7; D gene: .; clone size: .; V gene: TRBV2; CDR3 protein: CASSESRDYPYEQYF; CDR3 DNA: TGTGCCAGCAGTGAATCGAGGGATTACCCCTACGAGCAGTACTTC
J gene: TRBJ2-3; D gene: TRBD2; clone size: .; V gene: TRBV7-9; CDR3 protein: CASSPTSGPTDTQYF; CDR3 DNA: TGTGCCAGCAGCCCGACTAGCGGACCCACAGATACGCAGTATTTT
J gene: TRBJ1-4; D gene: TRBD1; clone size: .; V gene: TRBV7-2; CDR3 protein: CASSPGWDRGHSGEKLFF; CDR3 DNA: TGTGCCAGCAGCCCAGGGTGGGACAGGGGGCATTCTGGTGAAAAACTGTTTTTT
J gene: TRBJ1-1; D gene: .; clone size: .; V gene: TRBV27; CDR3 protein: CASSPSAGRPKAEAFF; CDR3 DNA: TGTGCCAGCAGTCCCTCAGCAGGGCGTCCCAAGGCTGAAGCTTTCTTT
J gene: TRBJ1-5; D gene: .; clone size: .; V gene: TRBV5-1; CDR3 protein: CASSLDGGYNQPQHF; CDR3 DNA: TGCGCCAGCAGCTTGGACGGGGGGTACAATCAGCCCCAGCATTTT
J gene: TRBJ1-5; D gene: .; clone size: .; V gene: TRBV7-8; CDR3 protein: CASSLTGGRPQHF; CDR3 DNA: TGTGCCAGCAGCTTAACCGGGGGGAGGCCCCAGCATTTT
J gene: TRBJ2-3; D gene: .; clone size: .; V gene: TRBV5-4; CDR3 protein: CASSWTGSDTQYF; CDR3 DNA: TGTGCCAGCAGCTGGACTGGGTCAGATACGCAGTATTTT
J gene: TRBJ2-1; D gene: TRBD2; clone size: .; V gene: TRBV30; CDR3 protein: CAWTDSGTSGGLYNEQFF; CDR3 DNA: TGTGCCTGGACCGACTCAGGGACTAGCGGGGGACTCTACAATGAGCAGTTCTTC
J gene: TRBJ1-5; D gene: .; clone size: .; V gene: TRBV4-1; CDR3 protein: CASSQDRTVSNQPQHF; CDR3 DNA: TGCGCCAGCAGCCAGGATCGGACAGTTAGCAATCAGCCCCAGCATTTT
J gene: TRBJ1-2; D gene: .; clone size: .; V gene: TRBV5-5; CDR3 protein: CASSSTVGGHGYTF; CDR3 DNA: TGTGCCAGCAGCTCGACCGTGGGGGGACATGGCTACACCTTC
J gene: TRBJ1-2; D gene: TRBD1; clone size: .; V gene: TRBV5-1; CDR3 protein: CASSFEGASAGYTF; CDR3 DNA: TGCGCCAGCAGCTTTGAGGGGGCCTCGGCTGGCTACACCTTC
J gene: TRBJ2-7; D gene: TRBD2; clone size: .; V gene: TRBV7-6; CDR3 protein: CASSLGAGGDEQYF; CDR3 DNA: TGTGCCAGCAGCTTAGGGGCGGGAGGAGACGAGCAGTACTTC
J gene: TRBJ1-3; D gene: TRBD1; clone size: .; V gene: TRBV5-1; CDR3 protein: CASRGQAGENTIYF; CDR3 DNA: TGCGCCAGCAGGGGACAGGCCGGCGAAAACACCATATATTTT
J gene: TRBJ1-2; D gene: TRBD1; clone size: .; V gene: TRBV4-1; CDR3 protein: CASSSPGQGHYGYTF; CDR3 DNA: TGCGCCAGCAGCTCTCCGGGACAGGGTCACTATGGCTACACCTTC
J gene: TRBJ1-1; D gene: TRBD1; clone size: .; V gene: TRBV5-1; CDR3 protein: CASRLTVQGVMNTEAFF; CDR3 DNA: TGCGCCAGCAGGCTTACCGTACAGGGGGTCATGAACACTGAAGCTTTCTTT